This TCR beta chain was profiled in a study of cytomegalovirus exposure and HLA in healthy donors. On the study more broadly: Samples from HLA-typed donors yielded about 85 million unique TCRs in an early data release.

The V and J ends lost 5 bases and 2 bases respectively, with 16 bases between them. The length of the CDR3 is 15 residues. In germline, CDR1 is MNHEY, CDR2 SMNVEV (reference sequence). Study conclusions and caveats: Across donors, sequencing depth was assumed by presence/absence analyses to be roughly uniform.

PCR employed 60 Vbeta and 13 Jbeta primers. The assay was immunoSEQ multiplex PCR, and TCRdb's table has in-frame clones only and misses some. The sample records fewer than 350,000 clones, 80% to 90% being singletons. This clone came up once. The antigen is undetermined. This clonotype originated in a woman younger than 30 in good health and CMV-seronegative. Sequencing was done on a sample of PBMCs. The gene calls are TRBV27 and TRBJ2-7; D perhaps matches TRBD2 (5 bases). The CDR3 bases are TGTGCCAGCAGTCAACAGCGGAGTTATCCCTACGAGCAGTACTTC. As protein: CASSQQRSYPYEQYF.